The 21 T cell receptor beta chains given below trace back to one sample, sequenced in a study of regulatory T cells in long-lasting Graves disease. Arm-PCR with iRepertoire HTBI primers amplified the CDR3 regions for these TCR beta libraries. MiXCR was run by TCRdb on the multiplex PCR reads, yielding one entry per CDR3 protein. The sample lists around 300,000 distinct CDR3 sequences; roughly a fifth were seen once. Time point reported: persistent/refractory GD, antithyroid drugs over 5 years with positive TRAb. Scientists built the TCR library using RNA that was extracted from PBMCs. Sequencing used peripheral blood mononuclear cells (PBMCs), obtained when the disease was refractory, from a patient treated with antithyroid drugs. These TCRs come from a female donor with Graves disease.

This clonotype has only a few counts. The chain employs TRBV11-2 and TRBJ1-2; 7 positions match TRBD1. The CDR3 contains 15 residues. The J segment lost 2 bases and the V segment lost 5 bases, leaving 8 bases of the junction unmatched. Germline CDR1 is SGHAT and CDR2 is FQNNGV. The DNA of the CDR3 is TGTGCCAGCAGCCCCTGGACAGGTGGCAACTATGGCTACACCTTC. This encodes CASSPWTGGNYGYTF.

J is TRBJ2-3 and V is TRBV19, with 14 positions matching TRBD2. The junction had 11 bases not matched to a gene; V was cut back by 6 bases and J by 6 bases. The CDR3 has 17 amino acids. Per the germline V gene, CDR1 is LNHDA and CDR2 is SQIVND (reference sequence). The CDR3 here is CASSPSGLAGVVDTQYF. CDR3 sequence (DNA): TGTGCCAGTAGCCCTTCGGGACTAGCGGGAGTAGTGGATACGCAGTATTTT.

This clonotype appeared a few times. This rearrangement joins TRBV15 to TRBJ1-1; D remains ambiguous. The CDR3 loop spans 14 amino acids. Germline assignment: CDR1 LNHNV and CDR2 YYDKDF (reference sequence). V lost 5 bases and J 4 bases, leaving 14 bases between the germline ends. Written as DNA, the CDR3 is TGTGCCACCAGCGATGGATACAAAGGCACTGAAGCTTTCTTT. This gives the protein CATSDGYKGTEAFF.

The table lists this clonotype with many counts. The rearrangement links TRBV18 to TRBJ2-5; TRBD2 might be the D (5 bases). CDR1 KGHSH and CDR2 LQKENI come from the germline V gene. V lost 5 bases, J lost 4 bases, and 11 bases lay in between. The CDR3 is 13 amino acids. The CDR3 nucleotides read TGTGCCAGCTCAAGTCCGGCGGGAGAGACCCAGTACTTC. As protein: CASSSPAGETQYF.

This clonotype was seen repeatedly, ten times or more. This chain connects TRBV28 to TRBJ2-7; TRBD1 matches at 9 bases. Looked up from germline, CDR1 is MDHEN and CDR2 is SYDVKM. CDR3 length: 15 residues. J gave up 4 bases and V 5 bases, and 9 bases lay outside the gene matches. CDR3 DNA: TGTGCCAGCAGTGCTACAGGGGGCGCGGGATACGAGCAGTACTTC. It translates to CASSATGGAGYEQYF.

With respect to this clonotype: This may stem from a read error, because a much larger clone lies one nucleotide away. The chain carries TRBV28 and TRBJ1-5; maybe TRBD1 (5 bases). The germline CDR1 and CDR2 sequences are MDHEN and SYDVKM. The CDR3 totals 13 residues. Deletions cut 6 bases from V and 5 bases from J, with 11 bases between. This CDR3 reads CASRPGAHQPQHF. The CDR3 bases are TGTGCCAGCAGACCCGGGGCGCATCAGCCCCAGCATTTT.

The rearrangement uses TRBV7-9 and TRBJ1-4, with D uncertain. The CDR3 is 12 amino acids. The V end lost 1 base, the J end lost 7 bases, and 4 bases lay between the germline ends. Germline V CDR1 and CDR2: SEHNR, FQNEAQ (reference sequence). Here the CDR3 DNA reads TGTGCCAGCAGCTTAGTTCTTGAAAAACTGTTTTTT. Translation gives CASSLVLEKLFF.

This clonotype has only one observation. The chain combines TRBV6-9 with TRBJ2-6; D ambiguous. This CDR3 is built from 16 residues. The germline V gene has CDR1 MNHGY and CDR2 SVAAGI. Trimming pared 3 bases from V and 1 base from J, leaving 10 bases between. The CDR3: CASSYALLSGANVLTF. The DNA of the CDR3 is TGTGCCAGCAGTTACGCCCTCCTATCTGGGGCCAACGTCCTGACTTTC.

This clonotype was detected many times. The J gene is TRBJ1-6, the V gene TRBV6-1; D is uncertain. CDR3 size: 16 residues. V was shortened by 5 bases and J by 7 bases, with 18 bases between the two germline ends. Germline values: CDR1 MNHNS, CDR2 SASEGT. CDR3 residues: CASSRGGRGRNSPLHF. The CDR3, as DNA: TGTGCCAGCAGTCGCGGAGGACGAGGTCGGAATTCACCCCTCCACTTT.

The chain joins TRBV7-9 to TRBJ1-4; weak D call: TRBD1 (6 bases). The V gene's germline CDR1 is SEHNR and CDR2 FQNEAQ (reference sequence). Trimming removed 5 bases at V and 5 bases at J, with 18 bases between. The CDR3 loop spans 16 amino acids. The DNA of the CDR3 is TGTGCCAGCAGCCCACCGATAGACAGGCAGAATGAAAAACTGTTTTTT. This gives the protein CASSPPIDRQNEKLFF.

The table lists this clonotype with many counts. The chain joins TRBV6-2 or TRBV6-3 to TRBJ2-2; 8 bases line up with TRBD1. J was trimmed by 4 bases and V by 0 bases; bases with no gene match: 4. Germline loops: CDR1 MNHEY, CDR2 SVGEGT. CDR3 length: 16 amino acids. Written as DNA, the CDR3 is TGTGCCAGCAGTTACTCGCAGGACAGGGTCACCGGGGAGCTGTTTTTT. Translated, it gives CASSYSQDRVTGELFF.

This clonotype has more than one count but fewer than ten. This chain joins TRBV28 and TRBJ2-2; a weak D match, TRBD2 (6 bases). Germline V gene lookup returns CDR1 MDHEN and CDR2 SYDVKM. The CDR3 contains 18 residues. Trimming took 6 bases from V and 5 from J, leaving 25 bases between them. The CDR3 sequence: CASSPGGRPAGRTGELFF. CDR3 bases: TGTGCCAGCAGCCCCGGGGGACGCCCCGCTGGTCGGACCGGGGAGCTGTTTTTT.

Ten or more counts support this clonotype. The chain couples TRBV18 to TRBJ2-7; TRBD1 matches at 9 bases. The CDR3 is made up of 14 amino acids. The germline V gene encodes CDR1 KGHSH and CDR2 LQKENI. Unmatched junction bases numbered 3, after V lost 2 bases and J lost 4 bases. CDR3 residues: CASSPMDRGYEQYF. CDR3 DNA sequence: TGTGCCAGCTCACCAATGGACAGGGGTTACGAGCAGTACTTC. Full variable domain (rest looked up from reference TRBV18 and TRBJ2-7): NAGVMQNPRHLVRRRGQEARLRCSPMKGHSHVYWYRQLPEEGLKFMVYLQKENIIDESGMPKERFSAEFPKEGPSILRIQQVVRGDSAAYFCASSPMDRGYEQYFGPGTRLTVT.

This clonotype was counted only a few times. The rearrangement links TRBV7-2 to TRBJ2-7; D is unresolved. CDR1 and CDR2 from the germline V gene are SGHTA and FQGNSA. V lost 2 bases, J lost 0 bases, and 11 bases lay in between. This CDR3 has 15 residues. The CDR3 nucleotides are TGTGCCAGCAGCTTAATGGGCGTACCCTCCTACGAGCAGTACTTC. This encodes CASSLMGVPSYEQYF. The variable domain in full, with the rest retrieved from reference TRBV7-2 and TRBJ2-7, is GAGVSQSPSNKVTEKGKDVELRCDPISGHTALYWYRQSLGQGLEFLIYFQGNSAPDKSGLPSDRFSAERTGGSVSTLTIQRTQQEDSAVYLCASSLMGVPSYEQYFGPGTRLTVT.

J is TRBJ2-1 and V is TRBV10-3; the D is unclear. The CDR3 has 15 residues. V dropped 3 bases and J dropped 0 bases, with 9 bases sitting between them. Germline V gene data show CDR1 as ENHRY and CDR2 as SYGVKD. In DNA, the CDR3 is TGTGCCATCAGTGAAAAACTGCGCTCCTACAATGAGCAGTTCTTC. As protein: CAISEKLRSYNEQFF.

This clonotype was seen ten or more times. The chain carries TRBV5-6 and TRBJ2-5; possible D gene TRBD1, 5 bases. The V gene's germline CDR1 is SGHDT and CDR2 YYEEEE. This CDR3 comprises 14 residues. Trimming cost V 1 base and J 5 bases, with 12 bases left between them. DNA of the CDR3: TGTGCCAGCAGCTTGACAGGAATAGGCGAGACCCAGTACTTC. Residues: CASSLTGIGETQYF.

Worth noting for this clonotype: The junction and the germline gene differ at one end; a read error may be behind it. This rearrangement joins TRBV12-3 or TRBV12-4 to TRBJ1-5; 7 nucleotides agree with TRBD1. The CDR3 is made up of 18 amino acids. In DNA form, the CDR3 reads TGTGTCAGCAGTTCATATGAATACAGGGGTCGGGGCAATCAGCCCCAGCACTTT. It is translated as CVSSSYEYRGRGNQPQHF.

This clonotype was observed many times. V gene TRBV6-1 combines with J gene TRBJ1-2; 7 bases line up with TRBD1. The CDR3 is 13 amino acids. J lost 8 bases, V lost 4 bases, and 7 bases had no gene match. Germline lookup yields CDR1 MNHNS and CDR2 SASEGT. The chain's CDR3 is CASSGDRVGGYTF. Written as DNA, the CDR3 is TGTGCCAGCAGTGGCGACAGGGTAGGAGGCTACACCTTC.

V gene TRBV11-2 combines with J gene TRBJ2-7; D could derive from TRBD1 or TRBD2 (5 bases each). CDR3 length equals 18 residues. V gave up 8 bases and J gave up 0 bases, with 26 bases separating them. Germline assignment: CDR1 SGHAT and CDR2 FQNNGV. The CDR3 coding sequence is TGTGCCAGCGGGGGACGGCAGGGTAGGACCCCATTCTCCTACGAGCAGTACTTC. This sequence encodes CASGGRQGRTPFSYEQYF.

The rearrangement uses TRBV4-1 and TRBJ1-5, with 7 bases fitting TRBD1. Germline CDR1 and CDR2: MGHRA and YSYEKL. The CDR3 extends over 15 amino acids. The junction had 3 bases not matched to a gene; V was cut back by 0 bases and J by 4 bases. The CDR3 region is CASSQEDRLNQPQHF. Here the CDR3 DNA reads TGCGCCAGCAGCCAAGAGGACAGGCTGAATCAGCCCCAGCATTTT.

This clonotype has only a few counts. The chain has TRBV7-2 and TRBJ2-3, with 9 nucleotides matching TRBD2. Per germline, CDR1 SGHTA and CDR2 FQGNSA. The CDR3 loop spans 15 amino acids. With V trimmed by 1 base and J by 8 bases, 7 bases remained unmatched. CDR3 region: CASSLGLAGSGTQYF. CDR3 sequence (DNA): TGTGCCAGCAGCTTAGGCCTAGCGGGGTCGGGTACGCAGTATTTT.